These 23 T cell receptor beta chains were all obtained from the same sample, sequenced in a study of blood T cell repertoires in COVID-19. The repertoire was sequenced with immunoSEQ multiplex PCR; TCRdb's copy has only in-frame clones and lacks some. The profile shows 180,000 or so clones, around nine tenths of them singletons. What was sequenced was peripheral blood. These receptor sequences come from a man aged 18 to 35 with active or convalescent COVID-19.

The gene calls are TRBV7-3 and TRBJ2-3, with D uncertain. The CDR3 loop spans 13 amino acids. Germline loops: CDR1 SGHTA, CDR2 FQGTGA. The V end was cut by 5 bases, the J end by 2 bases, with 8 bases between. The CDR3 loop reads CASSRRPTDTQYF. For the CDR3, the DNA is TGTGCCAGCAGCCGGAGACCCACAGATACGCAGTATTTT.

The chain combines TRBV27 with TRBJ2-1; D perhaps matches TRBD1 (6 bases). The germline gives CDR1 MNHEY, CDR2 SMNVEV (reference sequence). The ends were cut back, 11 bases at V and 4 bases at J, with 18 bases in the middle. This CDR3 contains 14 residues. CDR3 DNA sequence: TGTGCCGGGTCAAAGGGGGAATCATACAATGAGCAGTTCTTC. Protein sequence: CAGSKGESYNEQFF.

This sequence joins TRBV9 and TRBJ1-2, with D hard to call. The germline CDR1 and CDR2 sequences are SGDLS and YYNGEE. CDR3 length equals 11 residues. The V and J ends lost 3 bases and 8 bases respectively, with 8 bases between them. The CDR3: CASSDRWGYTF. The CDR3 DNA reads TGTGCCAGCAGCGATCGGTGGGGCTACACCTTC.

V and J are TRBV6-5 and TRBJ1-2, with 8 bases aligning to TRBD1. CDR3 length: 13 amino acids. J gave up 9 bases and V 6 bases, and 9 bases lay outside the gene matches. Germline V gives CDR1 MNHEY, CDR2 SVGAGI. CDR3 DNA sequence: TGTGCCAGCAGAGGGGACAGGAGCGGACGCTACACCTTC. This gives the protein CASRGDRSGRYTF.

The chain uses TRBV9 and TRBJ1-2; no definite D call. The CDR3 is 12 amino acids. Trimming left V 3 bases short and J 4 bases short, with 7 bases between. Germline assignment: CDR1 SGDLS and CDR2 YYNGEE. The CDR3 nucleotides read TGTGCCAGCAGCGAATTCGGCTATGGCTACACCTTC. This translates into CASSEFGYGYTF.

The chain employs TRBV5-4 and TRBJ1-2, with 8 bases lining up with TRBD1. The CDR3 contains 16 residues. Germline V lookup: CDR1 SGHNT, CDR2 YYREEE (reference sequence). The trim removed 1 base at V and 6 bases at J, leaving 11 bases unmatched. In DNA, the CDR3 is TGTGCCAGCAGCTTGAGGACAGGGTACTCTGCCGATGGCTACACCTTC. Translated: CASSLRTGYSADGYTF. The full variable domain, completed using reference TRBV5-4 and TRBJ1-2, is ETGVTQSPTHLIKTRGQQVTLRCSSQSGHNTVSWYQQALGQGPQFIFQYYREEENGRGNFPPRFSGLQFPNYSSELNVNALELDDSALYLCASSLRTGYSADGYTFGSGTRLTVV.

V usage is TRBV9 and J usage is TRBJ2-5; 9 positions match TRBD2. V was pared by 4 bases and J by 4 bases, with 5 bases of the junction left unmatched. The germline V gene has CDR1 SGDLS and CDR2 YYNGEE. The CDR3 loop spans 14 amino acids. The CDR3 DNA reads TGTGCCAGCAGCCCAGGACTAGCGCGAGAGACCCAGTACTTC. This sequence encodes CASSPGLARETQYF. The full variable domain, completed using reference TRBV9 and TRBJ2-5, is DSGVTQTPKHLITATGQRVTLRCSPRSGDLSVYWYQQSLDQGLQFLIQYYNGEERAKGNILERFSAQQFPDLHSELNLSSLELGDSALYFCASSPGLARETQYFGPGTRLLVL.

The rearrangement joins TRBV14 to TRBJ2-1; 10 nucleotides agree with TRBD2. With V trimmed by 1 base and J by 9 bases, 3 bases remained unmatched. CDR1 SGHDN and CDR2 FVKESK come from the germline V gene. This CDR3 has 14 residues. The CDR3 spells CASSQVTSGIEQFF. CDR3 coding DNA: TGTGCCAGCAGCCAAGTAACTAGCGGGATTGAGCAGTTCTTC.

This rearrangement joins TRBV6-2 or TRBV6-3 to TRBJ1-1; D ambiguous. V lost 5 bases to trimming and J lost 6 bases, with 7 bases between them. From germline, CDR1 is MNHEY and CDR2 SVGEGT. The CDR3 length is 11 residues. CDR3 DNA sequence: TGTGCCAGCAGTAACGGGGCTGAAGCTTTCTTT. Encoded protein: CASSNGAEAFF.

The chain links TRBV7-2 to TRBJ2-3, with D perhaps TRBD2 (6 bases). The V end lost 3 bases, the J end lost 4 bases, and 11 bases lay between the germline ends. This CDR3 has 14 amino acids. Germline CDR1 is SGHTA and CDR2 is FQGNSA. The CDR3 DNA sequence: TGTGCCAGCAGCTTGGGCGGGATGGCAGATACGCAGTATTTT. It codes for CASSLGGMADTQYF. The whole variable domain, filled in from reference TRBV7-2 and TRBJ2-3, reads GAGVSQSPSNKVTEKGKDVELRCDPISGHTALYWYRQSLGQGLEFLIYFQGNSAPDKSGLPSDRFSAERTGGSVSTLTIQRTQQEDSAVYLCASSLGGMADTQYFGPGTRLTVL.

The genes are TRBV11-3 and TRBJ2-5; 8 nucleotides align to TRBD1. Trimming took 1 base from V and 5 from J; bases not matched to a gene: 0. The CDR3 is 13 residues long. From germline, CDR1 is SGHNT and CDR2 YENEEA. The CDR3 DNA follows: TGTGCCAGCAGCTTAGGACAGGGGGAGACCCAGTACTTC. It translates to CASSLGQGETQYF.

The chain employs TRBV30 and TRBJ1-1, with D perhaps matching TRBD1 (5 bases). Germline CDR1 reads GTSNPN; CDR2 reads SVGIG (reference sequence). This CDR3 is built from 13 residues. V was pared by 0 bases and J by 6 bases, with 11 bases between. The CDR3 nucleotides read TGTGCCTGGAGTGTAATGTCGGGGGCTGAAGCTTTCTTT. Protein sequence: CAWSVMSGAEAFF.

CDR3 amino acids: CASSYPGVGIYEQYF. In nucleotides, the CDR3 is TGTGCCAGCAGTTATCCAGGGGTTGGGATATACGAGCAGTACTTC. The chain joins TRBV6-2 or TRBV6-3 to TRBJ2-7, with D perhaps TRBD1 (6 bases). The CDR3 contains 15 residues. Per germline, CDR1 MNHEY and CDR2 SVGEGT. V shed 3 bases and J shed 4 bases, with 16 bases lying between them.

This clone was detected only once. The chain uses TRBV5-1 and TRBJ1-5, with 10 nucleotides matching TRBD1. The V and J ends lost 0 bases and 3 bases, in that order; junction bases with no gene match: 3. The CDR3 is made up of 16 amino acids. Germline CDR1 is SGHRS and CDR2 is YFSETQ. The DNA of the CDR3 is TGCGCCAGCAGCTTGGGGACAGGGGGATCCAATCAGCCCCAGCATTTT. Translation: CASSLGTGGSNQPQHF.

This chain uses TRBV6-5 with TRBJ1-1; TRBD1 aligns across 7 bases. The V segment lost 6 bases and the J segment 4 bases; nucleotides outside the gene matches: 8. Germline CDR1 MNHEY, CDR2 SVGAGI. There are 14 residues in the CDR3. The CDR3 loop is CASRNTGEVTEAFF. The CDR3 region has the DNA TGTGCCAGCAGAAACACAGGGGAGGTCACTGAAGCTTTCTTT.

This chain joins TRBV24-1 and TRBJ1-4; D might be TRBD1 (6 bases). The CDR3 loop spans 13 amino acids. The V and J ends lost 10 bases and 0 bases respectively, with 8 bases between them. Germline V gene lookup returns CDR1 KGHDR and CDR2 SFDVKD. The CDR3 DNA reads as TGTGCCACGGACAGAACAACTAATGAAAAACTGTTTTTT. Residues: CATDRTTNEKLFF.

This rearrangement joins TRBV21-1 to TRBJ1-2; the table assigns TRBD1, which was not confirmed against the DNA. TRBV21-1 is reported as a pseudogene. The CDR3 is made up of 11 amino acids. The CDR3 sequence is CASSGTRGYTF. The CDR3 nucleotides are TGTGCCAGCAGCGGGACAAGAGGCTACACCTTC.

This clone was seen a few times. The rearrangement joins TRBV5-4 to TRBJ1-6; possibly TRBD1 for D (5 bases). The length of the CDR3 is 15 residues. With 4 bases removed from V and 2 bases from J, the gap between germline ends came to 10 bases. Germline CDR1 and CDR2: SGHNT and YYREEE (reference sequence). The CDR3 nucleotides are TGTGCCAGCAGCATCCAGGGTCCCTATAATTCACCCCTCCACTTT. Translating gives CASSIQGPYNSPLHF.

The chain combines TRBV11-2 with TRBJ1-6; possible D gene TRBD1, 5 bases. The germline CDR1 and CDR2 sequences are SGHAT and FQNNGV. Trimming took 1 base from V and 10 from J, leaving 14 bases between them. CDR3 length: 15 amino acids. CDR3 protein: CASSLVGQGYSPLHF. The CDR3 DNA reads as TGTGCCAGCAGCTTAGTCGGTCAGGGCTACTCACCCCTCCACTTT.

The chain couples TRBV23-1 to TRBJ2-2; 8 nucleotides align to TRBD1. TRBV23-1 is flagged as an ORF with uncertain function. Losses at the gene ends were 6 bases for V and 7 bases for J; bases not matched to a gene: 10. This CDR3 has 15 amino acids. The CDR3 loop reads CASRTFRGRVGELFF. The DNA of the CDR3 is TGCGCCAGCAGAACGTTCAGGGGGCGGGTCGGGGAGCTGTTTTTT.

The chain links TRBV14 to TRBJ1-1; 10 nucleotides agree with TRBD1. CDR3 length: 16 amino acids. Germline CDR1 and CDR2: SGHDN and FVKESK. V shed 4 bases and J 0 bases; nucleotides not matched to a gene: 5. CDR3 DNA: TGTGCCAGCAGCCTCGGGGACAGGGGCATGAACACTGAAGCTTTCTTT. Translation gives CASSLGDRGMNTEAFF.

The CDR3: CASRQEGTANYGYTF. The DNA for the CDR3 is TGTGCCAGCAGGCAGGAGGGGACAGCTAACTATGGCTACACCTTC. The rearrangement links TRBV5-5 to TRBJ1-2; 7 positions agree with TRBD1. CDR1 and CDR2 (germline): SGHKS, YYEKEE (reference sequence). Trimming removed 5 bases from V and 0 bases from J; junction bases left unmatched: 7. There are 15 residues in the CDR3.

DNA of the CDR3: TGTGCCAGCAGCTTACAGACTAGCGTCTACGAGCAGTACTTC. It translates to CASSLQTSVYEQYF. The chain has TRBV7-9 and TRBJ2-7; 8 bases line up with TRBD2. Germline V gives CDR1 SEHNR, CDR2 FQNEAQ (reference sequence). Trimming cost V 2 bases and J 3 bases; bases outside gene matches: 3. The CDR3 length is 14 residues.